These T cell receptor beta chains were read from a single sample in a study of identical twins. TCRdb processed the 5' RACE reads anew with MiXCR; each CDR3 protein has one entry. The table records about 530,000 distinct CDR3 sequences, about a fifth of them present only once. This sample also belongs to another study, concerning yellow fever vaccine responses in identical twins.

The sequencing input was CD4+ T cells sorted from blood. The receptors were gathered from a woman aged 18-30 years in good health. Each CDR3 is given with its conserved first and last residue. D genes are given only for firm matches. The size entry is marked missing in some rows and otherwise reads once, few, many or a size class.

J,size,V,D,CDR3,DNA
TRBJ1-1,.,TRBV3-1,.,CASSLTGWNTEAFF,TGTGCCAGCAGCCTAACGGGATGGAACACTGAAGCTTTCTTT
TRBJ2-1,once,TRBV10-3,.,CAIRDRQDSSYNEQFF,TGTGCCATCAGGGATCGACAGGACAGCTCCTACAATGAGCAGTTCTTC
TRBJ2-4,.,TRBV20-1,.,CSARGGGKYIMAKNIQYF,TGCAGTGCTAGAGGAGGGGGGAAATATATTATGGCCAAAAACATTCAGTACTTC
TRBJ1-1,.,TRBV20-1,TRBD1,CSASMTGSVNTEAFF,TGCAGTGCTTCGATGACAGGGAGCGTGAACACTGAAGCTTTCTTT
TRBJ2-1,few,TRBV4-1,TRBD2,CASSQAPTSGGYNEQFF,TGCGCCAGCAGCCAAGCCCCCACTAGCGGGGGCTACAATGAGCAGTTCTTC
TRBJ1-6,.,TRBV12-3/TRBV12-4,.,CASSPIRDGNSPLHF,TGTGCCAGCAGTCCCATTAGGGACGGTAATTCACCCCTCCACTTT
TRBJ2-1,.,TRBV10-3,TRBD2,CAIKKREGENEQFF,TGTGCCATCAAAAAGCGGGAGGGGGAGAATGAGCAGTTCTTC
TRBJ2-1,.,TRBV20-1,TRBD2,CSAGGGTSGGPLSYNEQFF,TGCAGTGCCGGAGGGGGGACTAGCGGGGGTCCTCTTTCCTACAATGAGCAGTTCTTC
TRBJ2-1,.,TRBV7-9,.,CASSSFRGAYDNEQFF,TGTGCCAGCAGCTCTTTTAGGGGGGCTTATGACAATGAGCAGTTCTTC
TRBJ2-1,.,TRBV20-1,TRBD2,CSALPGLAGSYNEQFF,TGCAGTGCCCTCCCCGGACTAGCGGGATCATACAATGAGCAGTTCTTC
TRBJ2-1,few,TRBV2,.,CASRRGLYNEQFF,TGTGCCAGCAGGCGGGGACTCTACAATGAGCAGTTCTTC
TRBJ2-3,.,TRBV6-1,TRBD1,CASSEGDRAADTQYF,TGTGCCAGCAGTGAAGGGGACAGGGCTGCAGATACGCAGTATTTT
TRBJ2-5,.,TRBV10-3,TRBD1,CAISRQGAHQETQYF,TGTGCCATCAGTCGACAGGGGGCTCACCAAGAGACCCAGTACTTC
TRBJ2-3,many,TRBV6-1,.,CASSTREYGTDTGTDTQYF,TGTGCCAGCAGTACCCGGGAATACGGGACCGATACGGGCACAGATACGCAGTATTTT
TRBJ2-3,.,TRBV9,TRBD2,CASGVGTWVAGVTDTQYF,TGTGCCAGCGGCGTAGGTACTTGGGTAGCGGGAGTGACAGATACGCAGTATTTT
TRBJ1-6,few,TRBV15,.,CATSRDSTGNSPLHF,TGTGCCACCAGCAGAGATAGTACGGGAAATTCACCCCTCCACTTT
TRBJ2-1,.,TRBV20-1,TRBD2,CSARRSAGGQGNEQFF,TGCAGTGCTAGAAGGAGCGCGGGAGGCCAGGGGAATGAGCAGTTCTTC